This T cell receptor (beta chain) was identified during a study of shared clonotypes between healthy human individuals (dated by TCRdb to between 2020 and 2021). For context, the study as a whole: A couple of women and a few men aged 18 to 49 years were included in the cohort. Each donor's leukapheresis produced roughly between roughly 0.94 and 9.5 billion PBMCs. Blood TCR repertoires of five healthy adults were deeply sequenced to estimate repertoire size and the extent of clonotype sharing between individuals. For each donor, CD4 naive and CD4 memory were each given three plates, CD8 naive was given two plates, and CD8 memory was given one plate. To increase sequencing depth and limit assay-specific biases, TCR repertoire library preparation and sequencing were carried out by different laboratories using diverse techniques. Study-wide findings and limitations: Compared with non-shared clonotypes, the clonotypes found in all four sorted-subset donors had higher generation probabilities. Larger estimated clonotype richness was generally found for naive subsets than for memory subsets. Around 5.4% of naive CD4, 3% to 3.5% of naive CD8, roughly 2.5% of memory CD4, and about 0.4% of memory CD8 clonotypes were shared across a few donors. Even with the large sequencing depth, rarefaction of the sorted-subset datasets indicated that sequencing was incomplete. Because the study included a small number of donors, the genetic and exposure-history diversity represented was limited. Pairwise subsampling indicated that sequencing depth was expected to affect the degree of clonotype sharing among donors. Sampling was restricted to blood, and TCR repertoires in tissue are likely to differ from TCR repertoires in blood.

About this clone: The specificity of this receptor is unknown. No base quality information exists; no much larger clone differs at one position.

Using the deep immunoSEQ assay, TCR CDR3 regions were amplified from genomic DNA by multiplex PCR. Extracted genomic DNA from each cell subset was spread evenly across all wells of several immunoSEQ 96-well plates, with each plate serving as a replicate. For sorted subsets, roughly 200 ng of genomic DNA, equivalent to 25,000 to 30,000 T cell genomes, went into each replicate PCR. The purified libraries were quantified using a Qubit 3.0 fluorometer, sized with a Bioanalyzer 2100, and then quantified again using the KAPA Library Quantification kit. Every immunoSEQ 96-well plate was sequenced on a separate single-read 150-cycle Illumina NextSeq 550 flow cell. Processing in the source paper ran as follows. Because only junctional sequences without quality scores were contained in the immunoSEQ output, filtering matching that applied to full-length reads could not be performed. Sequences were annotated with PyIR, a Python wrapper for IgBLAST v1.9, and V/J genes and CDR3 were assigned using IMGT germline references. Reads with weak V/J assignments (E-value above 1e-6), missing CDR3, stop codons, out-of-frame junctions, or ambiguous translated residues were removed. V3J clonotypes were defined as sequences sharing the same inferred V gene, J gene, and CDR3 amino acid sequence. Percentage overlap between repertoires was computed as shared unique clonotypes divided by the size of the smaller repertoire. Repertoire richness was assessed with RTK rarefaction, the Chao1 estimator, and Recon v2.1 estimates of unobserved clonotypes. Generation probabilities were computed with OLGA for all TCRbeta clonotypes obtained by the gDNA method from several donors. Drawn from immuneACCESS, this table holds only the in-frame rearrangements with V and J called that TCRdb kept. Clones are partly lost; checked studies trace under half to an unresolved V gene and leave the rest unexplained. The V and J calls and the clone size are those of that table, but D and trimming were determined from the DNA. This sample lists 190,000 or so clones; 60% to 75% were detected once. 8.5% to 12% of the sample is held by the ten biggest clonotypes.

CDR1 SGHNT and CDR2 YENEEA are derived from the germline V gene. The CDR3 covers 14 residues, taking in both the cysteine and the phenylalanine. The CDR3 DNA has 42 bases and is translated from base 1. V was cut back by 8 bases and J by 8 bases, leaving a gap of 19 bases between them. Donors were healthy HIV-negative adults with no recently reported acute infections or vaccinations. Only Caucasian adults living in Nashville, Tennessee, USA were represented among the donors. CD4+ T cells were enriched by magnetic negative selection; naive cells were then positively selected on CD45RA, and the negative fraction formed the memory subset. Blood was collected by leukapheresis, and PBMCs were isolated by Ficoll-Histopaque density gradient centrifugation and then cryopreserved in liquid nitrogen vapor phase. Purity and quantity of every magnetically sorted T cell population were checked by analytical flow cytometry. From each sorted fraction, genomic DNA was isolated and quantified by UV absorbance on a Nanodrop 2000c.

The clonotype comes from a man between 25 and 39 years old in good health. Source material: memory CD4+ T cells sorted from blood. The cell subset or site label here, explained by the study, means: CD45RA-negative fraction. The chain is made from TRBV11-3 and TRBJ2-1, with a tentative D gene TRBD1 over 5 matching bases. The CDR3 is CASSQRPDSHEQFF. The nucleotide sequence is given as TGTGCCAGCTCCCAAAGGCCCGACAGCCATGAGCAGTTCTTC.